This entry concerns a single T cell receptor beta chain. What it binds is not known. This entry is derived from a study of cytomegalovirus exposure and HLA in healthy donors. Study results and limitations: Per a later analysis, HLA-associated TCR beta chains showed more clonal expansion than other, equally common TCR beta chains.

60 Vbeta and 13 Jbeta primers were used in PCR. Method: immunoSEQ multiplex PCR; TCRdb's copy keeps in-frame clones and lacks some. The data contain about 190,000 clones, roughly 80% of them singletons. Deletions cut 3 bases from V and 7 bases from J, with 9 bases between. This CDR3 comprises 11 residues. Looked up from germline, CDR1 is SQVTM and CDR2 is ANQGSEA. This receptor was identified in a woman between 25 and 40 years old in good health and CMV-seropositive. Sample: PBMCs. V is TRBV29-1 and J is TRBJ1-2; D gene ambiguous. CDR3 residues: CSVDILSGYTF. CDR3 coding DNA: TGCAGCGTTGATATTTTGTCTGGCTACACCTTC.